A single sample gave rise to the 17 T cell receptor beta chains below, sequenced in a study of cytomegalovirus exposure and HLA in healthy donors. Primers for the PCR totalled 60 Vbeta and 13 Jbeta. Some clones are missing from TCRdb's copy, which holds only in-frame ones; the method was immunoSEQ multiplex PCR. This table has about 220,000 clones, 82% appearing once. The sample comprised PBMCs. The receptors here all came from a woman aged 40-49 years in good health and CMV-seropositive.

This clone was seen a few times. The same CDR3 can be traced to other DNA sequences in this sample. V and J are TRBV6-1 and TRBJ2-7; 7 bases agree with TRBD1. There are 11 residues in the CDR3. The V and J ends lost 6 bases and 4 bases, in that order; junction bases with no gene match: 0. Germline V CDR1 and CDR2: MNHNS, SASEGT. This CDR3 is CASRQGYEQYF. Written as DNA, the CDR3 is TGTGCCAGCAGACAGGGGTACGAGCAGTACTTC.

The chain combines TRBV9 with TRBJ1-6, with 8 bases identical to TRBD1. Trimming took 4 bases from V and 14 from J; bases not matched to a gene: 8. There are 13 residues in the CDR3. Germline CDR1 is SGDLS and CDR2 is YYNGEE. The CDR3 DNA reads as TGTGCCAGCAGCTCCGGACAGGGTGATTCCCTCCACTTT. This translates into CASSSGQGDSLHF.

The chain carries TRBV7-2 and TRBJ2-7; possible D gene TRBD1, 6 bases. Per the germline V gene, CDR1 is SGHTA and CDR2 is FQGNSA. V was shortened by 5 bases and J by 2 bases, with 13 bases between the two germline ends. The CDR3 extends over 14 amino acids. CDR3 protein: CASSHRESPYEQYF. The CDR3 DNA follows: TGTGCCAGCAGCCACAGGGAATCTCCCTACGAGCAGTACTTC. Supplemented by reference TRBV7-2 and TRBJ2-7, the full variable domain reads GAGVSQSPSNKVTEKGKDVELRCDPISGHTALYWYRQSLGQGLEFLIYFQGNSAPDKSGLPSDRFSAERTGGSVSTLTIQRTQQEDSAVYLCASSHRESPYEQYFGPGTRLTVT.

This rearrangement joins TRBV6-5 to TRBJ1-1; 7 nucleotides align to TRBD1. The CDR3 runs 14 residues. V lost 5 bases and J lost 7; bases outside the gene matches: 10. The germline gives CDR1 MNHEY, CDR2 SVGAGI. CDR3 sequence: CASSPDRVSSEAFF. As DNA, the CDR3 is TGTGCCAGCAGTCCCGACAGGGTGTCGAGTGAAGCTTTCTTT.

The chain couples TRBV5-4 to TRBJ1-2; D is uncertain. This CDR3 has 11 amino acids. Looked up from germline, CDR1 is SGHNT and CDR2 is YYREEE (reference sequence). V lost 3 bases to trimming and J lost 4 bases, with 4 bases between them. In nucleotides, the CDR3 is TGTGCCAGCAGCTCACTCTATGGCTACACCTTC. It is translated as CASSSLYGYTF.

V usage is TRBV15 and J usage is TRBJ1-2; 7 bases line up with TRBD1. CDR3 length equals 12 residues. Per germline, CDR1 LNHNV and CDR2 YYDKDF (reference sequence). Losses at the gene ends were 7 bases for V and 3 bases for J; bases not matched to a gene: 2. The DNA of the CDR3 is TGTGCCACCACGGGACAGCACTATGGCTACACCTTC. Amino acids: CATTGQHYGYTF.

This chain connects TRBV9 to TRBJ2-5; 10 bases align to TRBD2. In germline, CDR1 is SGDLS, CDR2 YYNGEE. J gave up 1 base and V 3 bases, and 9 bases lay outside the gene matches. The CDR3 runs to 17 residues. This CDR3 reads CASSGPPRTSGQETQYF. The CDR3, as DNA: TGTGCCAGCAGCGGGCCTCCCCGGACTAGCGGCCAAGAGACCCAGTACTTC.

This clone was counted a single time. In DNA, the CDR3 is TGTGCCAGCAGCTCCCGGACATCGTCCTGGAGCTACACCTTC. This gives the protein CASSSRTSSWSYTF. This chain links TRBV6-5 with TRBJ1-2; D possibly corresponds to TRBD1 (5 bases). V lost 6 bases, J lost 9 bases, and 20 bases lay in between. The CDR3 consists of 14 residues. CDR1 and CDR2 from the germline V gene are MNHEY and SVGAGI.

The V and J genes are TRBV4-2 and TRBJ1-2; possible D gene TRBD1, 6 bases. Looked up from germline, CDR1 is LGHNA and CDR2 is YNFKEQ. The CDR3 has 14 amino acids. V lost 0 bases and J lost 1, with 6 bases in between. Written as DNA, the CDR3 is TGTGCCAGCAGCCAAGACAGGGGTAACTATGGCTACACCTTC. Translation gives CASSQDRGNYGYTF.

The chain employs TRBV20-1 and TRBJ2-7; D may be TRBD1 (5 bases). The CDR3 consists of 11 residues. Germline CDR1 DFQATT, CDR2 SNEGSKA (reference sequence). With 3 bases removed from V and 6 bases from J, the gap between germline ends came to 9 bases. CDR3 DNA sequence: TGCAGTGCTAGGTTGGGGCTCGAGCAGTACTTC. It encodes CSARLGLEQYF.

With respect to this clone: This CDR3 is also generated by other DNA sequences in the sample. The J gene is TRBJ2-1, the V gene TRBV19, with D possibly matching TRBD2 (5 bases). CDR1 and CDR2 from the germline V gene are LNHDA and SQIVND (reference sequence). CDR3 length: 15 residues. V was shortened by 3 bases and J by 0 bases, with 9 bases between the two germline ends. The CDR3 region has the DNA TGTGCCAGTAGTATTACGGGGAGCTCCTACAATGAGCAGTTCTTC. Amino acid sequence: CASSITGSSYNEQFF.

This chain joins TRBV11-3 and TRBJ2-2; no firm D call. Trimming took off 2 bases at V and 6 bases at J, with 7 bases between the two ends. The germline gives CDR1 SGHNT, CDR2 YENEEA. The CDR3 runs 13 residues. CDR3 region: CASSLISAGELFF. The CDR3 DNA follows: TGTGCCAGCAGCTTAATCAGCGCCGGGGAGCTGTTTTTT.

This chain joins TRBV6-6 and TRBJ1-1; 8 nucleotides match TRBD1. Germline V gene data show CDR1 as MNHNY and CDR2 as SVGAGI (reference sequence). CDR3 length equals 14 residues. V lost 4 bases to trimming and J lost 4 bases; unmatched junction nucleotides: 5. As DNA, the CDR3 is TGTGCCAGCAGTTTGGACAGGGAGGTCACTGAAGCTTTCTTT. This gives the protein CASSLDREVTEAFF.

This clone was seen once. V gene TRBV6-1 combines with J gene TRBJ1-2; the D gene is possibly TRBD1 (6 bases). Looked up from germline, CDR1 is MNHNS and CDR2 is SASEGT. The CDR3 length is 13 residues. V dropped 4 bases and J dropped 6 bases, with 12 bases sitting between them. The CDR3 reads CASSATGFNGYTF. The CDR3 DNA follows: TGTGCCAGCAGTGCCACAGGGTTCAATGGCTACACCTTC.

The J gene is TRBJ2-5, the V gene TRBV5-7, with a possible D match to TRBD1 (6 bases). TRBV5-7 is treated as an ORF (open reading frame) with a function not yet certain. The CDR3 runs to 14 residues. Trimming took off 2 bases at V and 2 bases at J, with 10 bases between the two ends. CDR3: CASSFGTRQETQYF. The CDR3 DNA reads TGTGCCAGCAGCTTCGGGACACGACAAGAGACCCAGTACTTC.

The V and J genes are TRBV18 and TRBJ1-1, with a tentative D call TRBD1 (5 bases). The CDR3 runs 15 residues. Germline loops: CDR1 KGHSH, CDR2 LQKENI. V was trimmed by 4 bases and J by 2 bases, leaving 14 bases between them. The CDR3, as DNA: TGTGCCAGCTCACAAAGCGCGGGGGAAAACACTGAAGCTTTCTTT. Translating it yields CASSQSAGENTEAFF.

The chain uses TRBV29-1 and TRBJ2-1; maybe TRBD1 (5 bases). V shed 5 bases and J shed 4 bases, with 12 bases lying between them. Germline V gene sequence: CDR1 SQVTM, CDR2 ANQGSEA. CDR3 length: 13 residues. CDR3 DNA sequence: TGCAGCGTTCCAGGGTGGGGATACAATGAGCAGTTCTTC. This codes for CSVPGWGYNEQFF.